Below, 27 T cell receptor beta chains from the same sample are listed, as sequenced in a study of radiotherapy plus CTLA-4 blockade in lung cancer. The method was immunoSEQ multiplex PCR; TCRdb's version includes in-frame clones alone and lacks a portion of them. The sample has about 62,000 clones, less than 85% seen once; the top ten hold 2.9%. Sequences were derived from peripheral blood, sampled from a patient treated with radiotherapy plus ipilimumab. The receptors were sampled from a human donor with non-small cell lung cancer who had a complete response to radiotherapy plus ipilimumab.

By share, this clone ranks as medium-sized (0.01 to 0.1%). This chain links TRBV5-4 with TRBJ2-7; D is perhaps TRBD1 (7 bases). With 4 bases removed from V and 4 bases from J, the gap between germline ends came to 12 bases. Germline V gene data show CDR1 as SGHNT and CDR2 as YYREEE (reference sequence). CDR3 length: 13 residues. The chain's CDR3 is CASSQQGRYEQYF. CDR3 bases: TGTGCCAGCAGCCAACAGGGGAGGTACGAGCAGTACTTC.

This chain joins TRBV27 and TRBJ1-2, with a weak D call TRBD1 (5 bases). This CDR3 spans 12 amino acids. Trimming removed 6 bases at V and 8 bases at J, with 13 bases between. Per the germline V gene, CDR1 is MNHEY and CDR2 is SMNVEV (reference sequence). CDR3 region: CASSPGAGGYTF. DNA for the CDR3: TGTGCCAGCAGCCCTGGGGCTGGGGGCTACACCTTC.

The sample holds one count of this clone. V and J are TRBV19 and TRBJ2-7; TRBD1 aligns across 9 bases. Looked up from germline, CDR1 is LNHDA and CDR2 is SQIVND (reference sequence). The J segment lost 0 bases and the V segment lost 4 bases, leaving 10 bases of the junction unmatched. The length of the CDR3 is 17 residues. CDR3 sequence reads: CASSREFGDRASYEQYF. CDR3 sequence (DNA): TGTGCCAGTAGTAGGGAATTTGGGGACAGGGCCTCCTACGAGCAGTACTTC.

This clone was detected only a few times. This chain links TRBV21-1 with TRBJ2-7; TRBD1 is the table's D call and was not checked against the DNA. TRBV21-1 is shown as a pseudogene. The CDR3 runs 15 residues. For the CDR3, the DNA is TGTGCCAGCAGCGAGGGGGCTAGCTGCTGGTACGAGCAGTACTTC. It encodes CASSEGASCWYEQYF.

Here the CDR3 DNA reads TGTGCCTGGAGTGTCTACGGGGGCCTCTGGCGGGGGAAACAGTATGAGCAGTTCTTC. Amino acid sequence: CAWSVYGGLWRGKQYEQFF. V is TRBV30 and J is TRBJ2-1; a weak D match, TRBD2 (7 bases). The germline V gene has CDR1 GTSNPN and CDR2 SVGIG (reference sequence). Trimming took 0 bases from V and 8 from J, leaving 29 bases between them. This CDR3 spans 19 amino acids.

The chain combines TRBV5-4 with TRBJ2-5, with 7 bases fitting TRBD1. Germline trimming cut 0 bases from V and 4 bases from J; bases unmatched to any gene: 6. The CDR3 consists of 15 residues. Per germline, CDR1 SGHNT and CDR2 YYREEE (reference sequence). The chain's CDR3 is CASSLARGGGETQYF. The CDR3, as DNA: TGTGCCAGCAGCTTGGCTCGAGGGGGCGGAGAGACCCAGTACTTC.

The chain recombines TRBV5-1 with TRBJ2-5, with D tentatively TRBD1 (6 bases). The closer fit of TRBJ2-7 to the DNA end suggests the J call may be wrong. From germline, CDR1 is SGHRS and CDR2 YFSETQ. This CDR3 has 13 residues. CDR3 amino acids: CASSSKQGYEQYF. The CDR3 DNA follows: TGCGCCAGCAGCTCAAAACAGGGTTACGAGCAGTACTTC.

Only a few counts were recorded for this clone. The chain joins TRBV6-5 to TRBJ1-3, with a possible D match to TRBD1 (5 bases). This CDR3 is built from 14 residues. Germline lookup yields CDR1 MNHEY and CDR2 SVGAGI. With 6 bases removed from V and 1 base from J, the gap between germline ends came to 10 bases. The CDR3 DNA reads as TGTGCCAGCAGCAGGGCCGGATCTGGAAACACCATATATTTT. Protein product: CASSRAGSGNTIYF.

This chain joins TRBV30 and TRBJ2-7; tentatively, D is TRBD1 (6 bases). The V end was cut by 1 base, the J end by 2 bases, with 18 bases between. Germline CDR1 reads GTSNPN; CDR2 reads SVGIG (reference sequence). The CDR3 extends over 16 amino acids. The CDR3 is CAWSELGQGSPYEQYF. The CDR3 region has the DNA TGTGCCTGGAGTGAATTGGGGCAGGGGAGTCCCTACGAGCAGTACTTC.

The J gene is TRBJ2-3, the V gene TRBV18, with 7 bases matching TRBD2. The V segment lost 2 bases and the J segment 5 bases; nucleotides outside the gene matches: 1. Germline lookup yields CDR1 KGHSH and CDR2 LQKENI. The CDR3 sequence is 13 residues long. The CDR3 sequence is CASSPSGGDTQYF. The CDR3 DNA is TGTGCCAGCTCACCATCGGGGGGAGATACGCAGTATTTT.

The V gene is TRBV7-9, the J gene TRBJ2-7, with TRBD2 matching over 10 bases. The length of the CDR3 is 14 residues. The V gene's germline CDR1 is SEHNR and CDR2 FQNEAQ (reference sequence). Losses at the gene ends were 4 bases for V and 3 bases for J; bases not matched to a gene: 3. The CDR3 sequence: CASSSGTSDYEQYF. CDR3 sequence (DNA): TGTGCCAGCAGCTCCGGGACTAGCGACTACGAGCAGTACTTC.

V gene TRBV6-5 combines with J gene TRBJ2-3; no definite D call. Trimming removed 6 bases from V and 3 bases from J, with 13 bases in between. The germline V gene has CDR1 MNHEY and CDR2 SVGAGI. This CDR3 region has 14 residues. The CDR3 here is CASSLLESTDTQYF. CDR3 coding DNA: TGTGCCAGCAGCCTCTTGGAGTCGACAGATACGCAGTATTTT.

V usage is TRBV19 and J usage is TRBJ1-5; 7 bases are shared with TRBD1. The CDR3 loop spans 13 amino acids. Germline V gene sequence: CDR1 LNHDA, CDR2 SQIVND (reference sequence). V trimming: 4 bases; J trimming: 6 bases; junction bases outside the gene matches: 3. CDR3 nucleotide sequence: TGTGCCAGTAGTACCGACAGGGTTCAGCCCCAGCATTTT. Encoded protein: CASSTDRVQPQHF.

The rearrangement uses TRBV7-2 and TRBJ2-3; TRBD2 agrees at 8 bases. V gave up 2 bases and J gave up 0 bases; unmatched junction bases: 7. Germline V gene sequence: CDR1 SGHTA, CDR2 FQGNSA. The CDR3 loop spans 17 amino acids. CDR3 region: CASSLTSQRGSTDTQYF. The CDR3 coding sequence is TGTGCCAGCAGCTTAACTTCCCAGCGGGGGAGCACAGATACGCAGTATTTT.

The chain carries TRBV2 and TRBJ1-2; 9 bases align to TRBD1. The CDR3 extends over 15 amino acids. With V trimmed by 5 bases and J by 7 bases, 11 bases remained unmatched. Per the germline V gene, CDR1 is SNHLY and CDR2 is FYNNEI. The CDR3 sequence: CASSPRWGQGAGYTF. CDR3 sequence (DNA): TGTGCCAGCAGTCCAAGATGGGGACAGGGCGCTGGCTACACCTTC.

The chain combines TRBV13 with TRBJ2-5; TRBD1 matches 7 bases. The DNA end is more similar to TRBJ2-7, so the J call may be wrong. This CDR3 has 16 amino acids. CDR1 is PRHDT, CDR2 FYEKMQ, per germline (reference sequence). DNA of the CDR3: TGTGCCAGCAGCTCAGGTTGGGGACAGAGCTCCTACGAGCAGTACTTC. Protein: CASSSGWGQSSYEQYF.

The chain carries TRBV28 and TRBJ2-5; 10 nucleotides agree with TRBD2. The DNA end is a closer match to TRBJ2-7, so the J assignment may be wrong. The germline gives CDR1 MDHEN, CDR2 SYDVKM. The CDR3 spans 19 residues. In DNA form, the CDR3 reads TGTGCCAGCACCGGAGTAGGGTCCAGCGGGAGGGTAAGCTCCTACGAGCAGTACTTC. Protein: CASTGVGSSGRVSSYEQYF.

This clone was counted a few times. This chain uses TRBV2 with TRBJ2-7; TRBD1 is a possible D gene (5 bases). This CDR3 contains 13 residues. The germline V gene has CDR1 SNHLY and CDR2 FYNNEI. The germline V and J ends were trimmed by 6 bases and 2 bases, with 11 bases remaining between them. The CDR3 region has the DNA TGTGCCAGCAGCCCTGGACATGCCTACGAGCAGTACTTC. It codes for CASSPGHAYEQYF.

This clone came up once. The rearrangement uses TRBV19 and TRBJ2-2, with D maybe TRBD1 (5 bases). Germline loops: CDR1 LNHDA, CDR2 SQIVND (reference sequence). The CDR3 is 14 residues long. Trimming took 7 bases from V and 0 from J, leaving 9 bases between them. The CDR3 loop reads CASTLTANTGELFF. In DNA form, the CDR3 reads TGTGCCAGTACTTTGACAGCGAACACCGGGGAGCTGTTTTTT. The full variable domain, its missing parts supplied by reference TRBV19 and TRBJ2-2, is DGGITQSPKYLFRKEGQNVTLSCEQNLNHDAMYWYRQDPGQGLRLIYYSQIVNDFQKGDIAEGYSVSREKKESFPLTVTSAQKNPTAFYLCASTLTANTGELFFGEGSRLTVL.

The rearrangement uses TRBV30 and TRBJ1-3; D uncertain. From germline, CDR1 is GTSNPN and CDR2 SVGIG (reference sequence). CDR3 length: 15 amino acids. The V and J ends lost 7 bases and 8 bases respectively, with 24 bases between them. The CDR3, as DNA: TGTGCCTCAAGAGGTCGGCGGGTTTGGAGAGACACCATATATTTT. It specifies CASRGRRVWRDTIYF.

This clone was detected a few times. This CDR3 reads CASSFRDRYYEQYF. Here the CDR3 DNA reads TGTGCCAGCAGCTTTCGGGACAGGTACTACGAGCAGTACTTC. The rearrangement uses TRBV2 and TRBJ2-7, with 8 bases aligning to TRBD1. Germline V gene sequence: CDR1 SNHLY, CDR2 FYNNEI. Trimming at V came to 6 bases and at J to 3 bases, leaving 7 bases not matched to a gene. The CDR3 loop spans 14 amino acids.

The DNA of the CDR3 is TGTGCCAGCAGCTTGGATCCGGGGAGGGGAGCCAAAAACATTCAGTACTTC. Protein product: CASSLDPGRGAKNIQYF. V is TRBV5-4 and J is TRBJ2-4, with 7 nucleotides matching TRBD2. The germline V gene encodes CDR1 SGHNT and CDR2 YYREEE (reference sequence). Trimming took 0 bases from V and 0 from J; bases not matched to a gene: 6. The CDR3 has 17 residues.

The rearrangement links TRBV28 to TRBJ2-1; D gene uncertain. Germline V gene sequence: CDR1 MDHEN, CDR2 SYDVKM. V lost 6 bases, J lost 2 bases, and 17 bases lay in between. This CDR3 is built from 16 residues. This CDR3 is CASSPARLPTYNEQFF. CDR3 bases: TGTGCCAGCAGCCCCGCCCGTCTCCCTACCTACAATGAGCAGTTCTTC. Full variable domain (remainder filled in from reference TRBV28 and TRBJ2-1): DVKVTQSSRYLVKRTGEKVFLECVQDMDHENMFWYRQDPGLGLRLIYFSYDVKMKEKGDIPEGYSVSREKKERFSLILESASTNQTSMYLCASSPARLPTYNEQFFGPGTRLTVL.

This sequence joins TRBV18 and TRBJ1-2; a weak D match, TRBD1 (5 bases). There are 13 residues in the CDR3. Germline-derived CDR1 and CDR2 are KGHSH and LQKENI. Trimming stripped 2 bases from V and 8 bases from J, with 12 bases between. The CDR3 region is CASSPGPGEGYTF. In DNA, the CDR3 is TGTGCCAGCTCACCAGGGCCGGGGGAAGGCTACACCTTC.

V usage is TRBV28 and J usage is TRBJ2-5, with D hard to call. Trimming took off 5 bases at V and 2 bases at J, with 21 bases between the two ends. CDR1 is MDHEN and CDR2 is SYDVKM in the germline V gene. The CDR3 is made up of 17 amino acids. DNA for the CDR3: TGTGCCAGCAGTACCCGGGTCTACCGTTCGGTTCAAGAGACCCAGTACTTC. It is translated as CASSTRVYRSVQETQYF.

The genes are TRBV28 and TRBJ1-2, with D tentatively TRBD1 (6 bases). CDR3 length equals 14 residues. The ends were cut back, 6 bases at V and 8 bases at J, with 19 bases in the middle. Germline V gene data show CDR1 as MDHEN and CDR2 as SYDVKM. The CDR3 sequence: CASSLGGGWSGYTF. The CDR3, as DNA: TGTGCCAGCAGCCTCGGGGGGGGCTGGAGCGGCTACACCTTC.

This chain links TRBV15 with TRBJ2-5, with D possibly TRBD2 on 5 matching bases. Germline CDR1 and CDR2: LNHNV and YYDKDF (reference sequence). Trimming cost V 0 bases and J 3 bases, with 14 bases left between them. This CDR3 spans 16 amino acids. CDR3 sequence (DNA): TGTGCCACCAGCAGAGAGGGAACTAGAAGAGAAGAGACCCAGTACTTC. This translates into CATSREGTRREETQYF.